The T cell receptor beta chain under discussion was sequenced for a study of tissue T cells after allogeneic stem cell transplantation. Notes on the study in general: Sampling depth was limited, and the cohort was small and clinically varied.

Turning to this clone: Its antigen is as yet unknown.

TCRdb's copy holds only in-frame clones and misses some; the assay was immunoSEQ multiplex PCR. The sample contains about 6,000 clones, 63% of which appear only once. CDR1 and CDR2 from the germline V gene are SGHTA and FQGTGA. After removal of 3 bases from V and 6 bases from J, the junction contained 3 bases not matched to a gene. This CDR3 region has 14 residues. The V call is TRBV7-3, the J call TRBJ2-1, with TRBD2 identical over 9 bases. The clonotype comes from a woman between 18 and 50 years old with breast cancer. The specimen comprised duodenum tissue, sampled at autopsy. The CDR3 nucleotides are TGTGCCAGCAGCTTGACTAGCGGATCCAATGAGCAGTTCTTC. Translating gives CASSLTSGSNEQFF. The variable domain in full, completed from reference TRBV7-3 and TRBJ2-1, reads GAGVSQTPSNKVTEKGKYVELRCDPISGHTALYWYRQSLGQGPEFLIYFQGTGAADDSGLPNDRFFAVRPEGSVSTLKIQRTERGDSAVYLCASSLTSGSNEQFFGPGTRLTVL.